Here is one T cell receptor (beta chain) with its context. The antigen is unknown. Germline V gene sequence: CDR1 SGHRS, CDR2 YFSETQ. The CDR3 has 11 amino acids. Trimming removed 6 bases from V and 6 bases from J, with 10 bases in between. This sample stems from a study of cytomegalovirus exposure and HLA in healthy donors. Broader study findings: Earlier analysis yielded a pattern in which most TCR beta V segments were productive about 90% or about 30% of the time. A missense variant in DCLRE1C was later tied to TCR beta V- and J-gene trimming.

13 Jbeta primers and 60 Vbeta primers were used for the PCR. Data came from immunoSEQ multiplex PCR; TCRdb stores just in-frame clones and leaves some out. This repertoire shows 130,000 or so clones, approximately 82% found once; its top ten account for approximately 3%. The sample consisted of PBMCs. The TCR was taken from a woman between 18 and 29 years old in good health and CMV-seropositive. This chain links TRBV5-1 with TRBJ2-7; a possible D gene is TRBD2 (5 bases). Here the CDR3 reads CASNHEGEQYF. CDR3 nucleotides: TGCGCCAGCAACCATGAGGGCGAGCAGTACTTC.